Sequencing of this T cell receptor beta chain was carried out in a study of T cell clones after liver transplantation. Whole-study context: Patients counted as tolerant after at least one year off all immunosuppression, enzymes not exceeding twice normal. Timepoints were pre-transplant, pre-withdrawal, and after withdrawal was completed or failed. The study's findings and limits: Post-transplant time points were not standardized, so conclusions are preliminary.

As for this clone: As yet, its antigen is unknown.

Measured with immunoSEQ multiplex PCR; TCRdb has only the in-frame clones, and not every one. Among around 75,000 clones listed, around four fifths were seen once. The germline CDR1 and CDR2 sequences are MNHEY and SVGAGI. This CDR3 has 13 residues. The V gene lost 2 bases and the J gene lost 6 bases, with 8 bases spanning the gap. Sample: CD4+ T cells from blood, taken less than 50 months after liver transplant. The clonotype comes from a human patient who received a liver transplant. Some T cells may be supplied by the graft donor. V usage is TRBV6-5 and J usage is TRBJ2-1, with D possibly matching TRBD2 (5 bases). The CDR3 here is CASSYVGVNEQFF. DNA of the CDR3: TGTGCCAGCAGTTACGTCGGGGTCAATGAGCAGTTCTTC.